The source of this T cell receptor (beta chain) is a study of cytomegalovirus exposure and HLA in healthy donors. Study background: The 95 to 150 validation repertoires and the 666 first-cohort repertoires shared a platform, a later analysis reported.

In the case of this clone: What it recognizes is unknown.

Study results and caveats: That first-cohort TCR clusters tended to co-occur in the approximately 110 validation repertoires was found in a later analysis. Published work reported that the classifier diagnosed cytomegalovirus status with high specificity and sensitivity.

Germline loops: CDR1 SGHRS, CDR2 YFSETQ. The V segment lost 1 base and the J segment 0 bases; nucleotides outside the gene matches: 14. This CDR3 region has 20 residues. Clones were sequenced by immunoSEQ multiplex PCR, and TCRdb holds only the in-frame ones, with some missing. This sample carries 110,000 or so clones, approximately 85% of them seen once, and the ten largest clones take approximately 4.9%. V is TRBV5-1 and J is TRBJ2-3; 10 bases agree with TRBD1. Sequencing used PBMCs. This sequence was found in a young man in good health and CMV-seronegative. For the CDR3, the DNA is TGCGCCAGCAGCTTGCCTCAGACAGGGGGCAAAACATCTAGCACAGATACGCAGTATTTT. Translated: CASSLPQTGGKTSSTDTQYF.